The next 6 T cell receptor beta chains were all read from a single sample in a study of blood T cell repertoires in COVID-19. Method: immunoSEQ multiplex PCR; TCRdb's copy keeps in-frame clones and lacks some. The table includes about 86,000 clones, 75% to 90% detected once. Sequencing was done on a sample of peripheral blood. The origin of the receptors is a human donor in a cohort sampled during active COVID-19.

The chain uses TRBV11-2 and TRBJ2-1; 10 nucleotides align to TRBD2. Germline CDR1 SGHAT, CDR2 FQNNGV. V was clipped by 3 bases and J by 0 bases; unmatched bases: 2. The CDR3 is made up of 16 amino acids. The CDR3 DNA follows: TGTGCCAGCAGCTTTTCTAGCGGGAGCTCCTACAATGAGCAGTTCTTC. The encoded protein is CASSFSSGSSYNEQFF.

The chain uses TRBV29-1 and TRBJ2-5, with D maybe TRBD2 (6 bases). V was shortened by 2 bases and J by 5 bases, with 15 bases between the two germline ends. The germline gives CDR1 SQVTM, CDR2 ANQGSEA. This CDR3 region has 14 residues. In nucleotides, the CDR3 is TGCAGCGTTGAATCGGGAGAGGGGCGGGAGACCCAGTACTTC. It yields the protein CSVESGEGRETQYF. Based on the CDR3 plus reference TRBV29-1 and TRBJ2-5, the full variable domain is SAVISQKPSRDICQRGTSLTIQCQVDSQVTMMFWYRQQPGQSLTLIATANQGSEATYESGFVIDKFPISRPNLTFSTLTVSNMSPEDSSIYLCSVESGEGRETQYFGPGTRLLVL.

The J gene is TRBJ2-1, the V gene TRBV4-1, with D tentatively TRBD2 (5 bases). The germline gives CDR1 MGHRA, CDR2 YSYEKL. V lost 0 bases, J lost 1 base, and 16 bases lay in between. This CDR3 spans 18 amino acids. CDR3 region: CASSQDPQVGVSYNEQFF. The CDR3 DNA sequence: TGCGCCAGCAGCCAAGATCCCCAGGTGGGAGTGTCCTACAATGAGCAGTTCTTC.

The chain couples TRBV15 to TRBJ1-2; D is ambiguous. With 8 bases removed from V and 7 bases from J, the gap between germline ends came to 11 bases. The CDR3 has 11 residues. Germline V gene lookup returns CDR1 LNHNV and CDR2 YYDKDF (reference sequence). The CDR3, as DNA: TGTGCCACCGGCGGGGAGGGTGGCTACACCTTC. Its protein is CATGGEGGYTF.

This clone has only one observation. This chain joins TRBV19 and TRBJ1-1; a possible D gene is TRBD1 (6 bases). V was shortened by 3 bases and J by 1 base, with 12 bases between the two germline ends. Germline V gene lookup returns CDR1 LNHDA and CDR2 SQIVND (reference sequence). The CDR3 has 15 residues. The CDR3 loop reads CASSIGGTSNTEAFF. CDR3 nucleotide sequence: TGTGCCAGTAGTATCGGGGGGACATCGAACACTGAAGCTTTCTTT.

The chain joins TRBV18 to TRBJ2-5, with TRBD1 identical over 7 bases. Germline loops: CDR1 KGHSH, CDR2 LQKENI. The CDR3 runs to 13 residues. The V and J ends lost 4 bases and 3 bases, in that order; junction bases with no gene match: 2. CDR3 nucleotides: TGTGCCAGCTCACAAGGACAGGAAGAGACCCAGTACTTC. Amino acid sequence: CASSQGQEETQYF.